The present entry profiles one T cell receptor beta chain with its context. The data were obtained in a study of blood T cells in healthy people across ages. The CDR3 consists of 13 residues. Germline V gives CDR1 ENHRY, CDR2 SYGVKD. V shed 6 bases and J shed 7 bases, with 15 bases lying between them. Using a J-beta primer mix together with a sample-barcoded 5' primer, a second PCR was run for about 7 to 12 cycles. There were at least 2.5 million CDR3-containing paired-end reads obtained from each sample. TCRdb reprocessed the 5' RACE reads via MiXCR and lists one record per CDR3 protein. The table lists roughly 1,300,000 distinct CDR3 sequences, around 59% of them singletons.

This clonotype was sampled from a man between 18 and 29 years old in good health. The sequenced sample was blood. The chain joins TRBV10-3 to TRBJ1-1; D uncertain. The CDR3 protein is CAIRHGRRNEAFF. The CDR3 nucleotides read TGTGCCATCAGACACGGACGGCGGAATGAAGCTTTCTTT.